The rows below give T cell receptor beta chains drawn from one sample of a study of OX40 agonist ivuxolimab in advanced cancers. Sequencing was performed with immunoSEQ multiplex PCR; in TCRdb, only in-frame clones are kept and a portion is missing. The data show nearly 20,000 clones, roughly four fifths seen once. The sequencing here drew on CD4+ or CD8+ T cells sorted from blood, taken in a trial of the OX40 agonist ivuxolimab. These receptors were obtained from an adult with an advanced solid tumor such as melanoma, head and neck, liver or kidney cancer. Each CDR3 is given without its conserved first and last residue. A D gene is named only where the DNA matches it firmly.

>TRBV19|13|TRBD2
ASSMGTSGSREQF
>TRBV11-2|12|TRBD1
ASSLTGTNEKLF
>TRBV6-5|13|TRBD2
ASSSGGSPIDEQF
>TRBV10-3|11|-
AISEGIHRELF
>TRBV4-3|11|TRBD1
ASSDRGTDTQY
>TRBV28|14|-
ASSPLRQRDNQPQH
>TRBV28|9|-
ASRGGVGYT
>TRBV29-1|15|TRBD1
SVLGGQGARGANVLT
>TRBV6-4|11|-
ASSSDTTYEQY
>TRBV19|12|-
ASGVGGSNQPQH
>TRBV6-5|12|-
ASSYSVEAPTQH
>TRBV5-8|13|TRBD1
ASSLKGSDRSEQY
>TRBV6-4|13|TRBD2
ASSDVASGTDTQY
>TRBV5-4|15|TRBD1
ASSLFGADRSRSPLH
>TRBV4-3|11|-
ASSHPGDTEAF
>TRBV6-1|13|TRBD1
ASSEALQGADTQY
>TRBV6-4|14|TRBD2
ASSGLAGGSTDTQY
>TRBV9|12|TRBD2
ASSVGGGGPEQF
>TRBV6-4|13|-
ASSEGTSRYNEQF
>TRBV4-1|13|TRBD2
ASSLTSGGGGELF
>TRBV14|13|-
ASSHPGQGRNEQF
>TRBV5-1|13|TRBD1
ASSFGQGYNSPLH
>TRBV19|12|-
ASNARRGREKLF
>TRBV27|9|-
ASSYGTEAF
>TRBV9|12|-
ASSASSGGYEQY
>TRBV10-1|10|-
ASSPGVRAQY
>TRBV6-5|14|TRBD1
ASSYAPQGYTGELF
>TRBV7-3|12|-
ASSVSGARETQY
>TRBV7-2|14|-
ASSFGSIPAKNIQY
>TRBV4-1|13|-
ASSQVVPTQDEQY
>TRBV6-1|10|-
ASIRTYNEQF
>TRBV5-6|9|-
ASAFGGELF
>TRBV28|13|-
ASSLFWEMNTEAF
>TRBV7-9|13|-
ASSSQPDRPYEQY
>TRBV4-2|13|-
ASSQVYSTQETQY
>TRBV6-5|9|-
ASGHSYEQY
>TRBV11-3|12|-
ASSAGGLGTEAF
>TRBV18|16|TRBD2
ASSPEASGRSSYNEQF
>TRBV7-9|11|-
ASSPTAPYGYT
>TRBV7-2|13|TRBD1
ASSITDRVDYGYT
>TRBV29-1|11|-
SVGQQSYNEQF
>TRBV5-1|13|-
ASSLAQAAFYEQY
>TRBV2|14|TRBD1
ASTRSQGEMNTEAF
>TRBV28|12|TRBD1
ASIGTGGISPLH
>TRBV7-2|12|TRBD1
ASSLGQGGQPQH
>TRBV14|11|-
ASSQEEGRRYT
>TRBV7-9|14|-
ASSPDTSAAKNIQY
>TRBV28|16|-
ASSSGISGLSYNSPLH
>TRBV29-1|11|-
SVPAVREDEQF
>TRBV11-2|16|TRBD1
ASSLIALADRDHYGYT
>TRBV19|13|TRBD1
ASRADRGLHNEQF
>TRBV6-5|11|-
ASSPRATEKLF
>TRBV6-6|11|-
ASSLQPQETQY
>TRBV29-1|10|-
SVWEGSPEAF